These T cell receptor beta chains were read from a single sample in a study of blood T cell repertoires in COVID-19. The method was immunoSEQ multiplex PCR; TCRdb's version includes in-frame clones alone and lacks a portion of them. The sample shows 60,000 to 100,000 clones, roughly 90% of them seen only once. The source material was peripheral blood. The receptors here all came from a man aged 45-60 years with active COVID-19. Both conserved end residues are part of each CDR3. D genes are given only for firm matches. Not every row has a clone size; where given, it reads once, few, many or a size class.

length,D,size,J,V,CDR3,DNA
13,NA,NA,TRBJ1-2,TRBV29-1,CSVEHTGYYGYTF,TGCAGCGTTGAACATACAGGGTACTATGGCTACACCTTC
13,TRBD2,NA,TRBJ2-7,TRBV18,CASSPQRDYEQYF,TGTGCCAGCTCACCCCAGCGGGACTACGAGCAGTACTTC
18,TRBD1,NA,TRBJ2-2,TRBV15,CATSPRGDRGADTGELFF,TGTGCCACCAGCCCCCGGGGGGACAGGGGAGCCGATACCGGGGAGCTGTTTTTT
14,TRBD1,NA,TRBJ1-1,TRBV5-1,CASSPRDRATEAFF,TGCGCCAGCAGCCCCCGGGACAGGGCCACTGAAGCTTTCTTT
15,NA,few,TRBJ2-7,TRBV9,CASSVAPATTYEQYF,TGTGCCAGCAGCGTAGCCCCAGCAACTACCTACGAGCAGTACTTC
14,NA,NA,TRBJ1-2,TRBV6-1,CASSEGPLNYGYTF,TGTGCCAGCAGTGAGGGGCCACTGAACTATGGCTACACCTTC
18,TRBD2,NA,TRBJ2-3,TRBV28,CASSSWTSGRALTDTQYF,TGTGCCAGCAGCTCCTGGACTAGCGGGAGGGCCCTCACAGATACGCAGTATTTT
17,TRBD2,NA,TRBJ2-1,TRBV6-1,CASSESIRLAGHNEQFF,TGTGCCAGCAGTGAATCCATAAGACTAGCGGGGCACAATGAGCAGTTCTTC
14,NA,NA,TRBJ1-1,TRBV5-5,CASSFQGLNTEAFF,TGTGCCAGCAGCTTTCAGGGGCTAAACACTGAAGCTTTCTTT
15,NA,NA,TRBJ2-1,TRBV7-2,CASSLAGPSYNEQFF,TGTGCCAGCAGCTTAGCGGGGCCCTCCTACAATGAGCAGTTCTTC
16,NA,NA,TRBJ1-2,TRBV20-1,CSASIIGQGGGYGYTF,TGCAGTGCTAGTATTATCGGGCAGGGAGGGGGCTATGGCTACACCTTC
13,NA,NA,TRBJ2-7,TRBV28,CASSPGQSNEQYF,TGTGCCAGCAGCCCCGGACAGTCGAACGAGCAGTACTTC
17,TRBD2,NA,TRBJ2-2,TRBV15,CATSRAPGGRTTGELFF,TGTGCCACCAGCAGAGCCCCGGGGGGGAGGACCACCGGGGAGCTGTTTTTT
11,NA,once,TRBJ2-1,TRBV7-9,CASSGGNEQFF,TGTGCCAGCAGCGGAGGGAATGAGCAGTTCTTC
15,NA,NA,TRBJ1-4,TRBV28,CASSFASTVGGKLFF,TGTGCCAGCAGTTTCGCGTCGACGGTAGGGGGAAAACTGTTTTTT
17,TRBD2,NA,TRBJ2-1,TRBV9,CASSRGLAGRLGNEQFF,TGTGCCAGCTCTCGAGGACTAGCGGGGAGGTTAGGCAATGAGCAGTTCTTC